The sequence of this T cell receptor beta chain was determined in a study of blood T cell repertoires in COVID-19. Study information: Acute and convalescent COVID-19 samples came from the United States, Italy and Spain. PBMCs, B-cell-depleted T cells, or T cells were the source of the cDNA or gDNA that made up the material.

V dropped 8 bases and J dropped 4 bases, with 21 bases sitting between them. CDR3 length: 16 residues. The germline CDR1 and CDR2 sequences are LNHDA and SQIVND (reference sequence). Assay used: immunoSEQ multiplex PCR; TCRdb lists only in-frame clones, some missing. The table records 90,000 to 120,000 clones, about four fifths of them present only once. The TCR was taken from a man in his 70s with acute or convalescent COVID-19. Sequencing input: peripheral blood. The rearrangement uses TRBV19 and TRBJ1-3; maybe TRBD1 (6 bases). The DNA of the CDR3 is TGTGCCAGTGAAAGGGACACGGGTATCTTCGGAAACACCATATATTTT. This translates into CASERDTGIFGNTIYF.